The next 12 T cell receptor beta chains were all read from a single sample in a study of post-analysis software for immune sequencing data. These receptors lack a known antigen. Every TCR beta cDNA library bore unique molecular identifiers. TCRdb re-analysed the PCR reads in MiXCR, keeping a single row per CDR3 protein. The sample lists under 200,000 distinct CDR3 sequences, 25% to 30% occurring once. Regarding the study as a whole: Five TRBV segments were significantly more frequent in patients than in controls. TRBV5-6, TRBV5-1 and TRBV20-1 were among these segments.

Sequenced: blood. These receptors were collected from a girl aged 2-17 years with multiple sclerosis.

As to this clonotype: A much larger clone differs by one base, so this may be a read error. The genes are TRBV20-1 and TRBJ2-7; 8 bases align to TRBD2. With V trimmed by 2 bases and J by 7 bases, 4 bases remained unmatched. The germline gives CDR1 DFQATT, CDR2 SNEGSKA (reference sequence). The CDR3 has 12 amino acids. CDR3 sequence: CSARPGGSEQYF. CDR3 in DNA: TGCAGTGCTAGACCGGGGGGGAGTGAGCAGTACTTC.

The rearrangement uses TRBV7-2 and TRBJ2-7; 11 nucleotides line up with TRBD2. The CDR3 runs 17 residues. The V gene's germline CDR1 is SGHTA and CDR2 FQGNSA. J was trimmed by 12 bases and V by 4 bases; bases with no gene match: 20. In DNA form, the CDR3 reads TGTGCCAGCAGCTCACCGCCCGGGACTAGCGGCCTCAGGGCCCTGTACTTC. Translation gives CASSSPPGTSGLRALYF.

The rearrangement links TRBV7-2 to TRBJ2-5; D is unresolved. Deletions cut 2 bases from V and 1 base from J, with 5 bases between. The CDR3 runs 13 residues. Germline CDR1 SGHTA, CDR2 FQGNSA. The CDR3 sequence: CASSLSVQETQYF. CDR3 nucleotides: TGTGCCAGCAGCTTATCGGTCCAAGAGACCCAGTACTTC. Looking up the rest from reference TRBV7-2 and TRBJ2-5 gives the full variable domain: GAGVSQSPSNKVTEKGKDVELRCDPISGHTALYWYRQSLGQGLEFLIYFQGNSAPDKSGLPSDRFSAERTGGSVSTLTIQRTQQEDSAVYLCASSLSVQETQYFGPGTRLLVL.

This clonotype was detected only a few times. The CDR3 DNA reads TGTGCCAGTAGTATGGGGTCCTCCTCCTACAATGAGCAGTTCTTC. Its protein is CASSMGSSSYNEQFF. This chain joins TRBV19 and TRBJ2-1; D call uncertain. The CDR3 is 15 residues long. Germline-derived CDR1 and CDR2 are LNHDA and SQIVND (reference sequence). V gave up 3 bases and J gave up 0 bases, with 9 bases separating them. The whole variable domain, filled in from reference TRBV19 and TRBJ2-1, reads DGGITQSPKYLFRKEGQNVTLSCEQNLNHDAMYWYRQDPGQGLRLIYYSQIVNDFQKGDIAEGYSVSREKKESFPLTVTSAQKNPTAFYLCASSMGSSSYNEQFFGPGTRLTVL.

With regard to this clonotype: A much more abundant neighbour one base away suggests this may be a read error. The rearrangement links TRBV20-1 to TRBJ2-1; D may be TRBD1 or TRBD2 (5 bases each). Looked up from germline, CDR1 is DFQATT and CDR2 is SNEGSKA (reference sequence). V was trimmed by 5 bases and J by 4 bases, leaving 21 bases between them. The CDR3 covers 16 residues. The chain's CDR3 is CSAPIKPGPSYNEQFF. For the CDR3, the DNA is TGCAGTGCTCCGATAAAACCGGGACCAAGTTACAATGAGCAGTTCTTC.

This clonotype was seen only a few times. The chain has TRBV20-1 and TRBJ1-1; tentative D call: TRBD1 (5 bases). CDR1 is DFQATT, CDR2 SNEGSKA, per germline (reference sequence). Trimming cost V 0 bases and J 6 bases, with 14 bases left between them. This CDR3 has 14 residues. CDR3 residues: CSARENRRGAEAFF. The CDR3 nucleotides are TGCAGTGCTAGAGAGAACAGGCGGGGCGCTGAAGCTTTCTTT.

This chain connects TRBV20-1 to TRBJ1-4; 10 positions match TRBD1. The CDR3 is made up of 13 amino acids. Losses at the gene ends were 6 bases for V and 6 bases for J; bases not matched to a gene: 4. Germline CDR1 DFQATT, CDR2 SNEGSKA (reference sequence). The CDR3 is CSARTGGHEKLFF. CDR3 nucleotides: TGCAGTGCACGGACAGGGGGGCATGAAAAACTGTTTTTT.

The CDR3 reads CASSPQGDSSDTQYF. Written as DNA, the CDR3 is TGCGCCAGCAGCCCCCAGGGAGACAGCTCAGATACGCAGTATTTT. The chain is built from TRBV5-1 and TRBJ2-3, with D perhaps assigned TRBD1 or TRBD2 (5 bases each). The germline gives CDR1 SGHRS, CDR2 YFSETQ. There are 15 residues in the CDR3. Trimming removed 4 bases from V and 4 bases from J, with 16 bases in between.

The J gene is TRBJ2-2, the V gene TRBV10-3; TRBD1 matches 8 bases. Germline trimming cut 3 bases from V and 4 bases from J; bases unmatched to any gene: 4. Germline V lookup: CDR1 ENHRY, CDR2 SYGVKD. The length of the CDR3 is 15 residues. CDR3 in DNA: TGTGCCATCAGTGACACGGGGACAGGCACCGGGGAGCTGTTTTTT. This encodes CAISDTGTGTGELFF.

This clonotype occurred a few times. CDR3 nucleotide sequence: TGTGCCAGCAGTTTAAATGGCAATCAGCCCCAGCATTTT. Protein product: CASSLNGNQPQHF. The chain links TRBV12-3 or TRBV12-4 to TRBJ1-5; unclear D gene. V was pared by 2 bases and J by 2 bases, with 4 bases between. CDR3 length equals 13 residues.

A word on this clonotype: Because the CDR3's place on the DNA is in doubt, the DNA is left out and the CDR3 is given as listed by TCRdb. The gene calls are TRBV21-1 and TRBJ2-6; the table's D gene call, TRBD2, was not cross checked with the DNA. TRBV21-1 corresponds to a pseudogene. Termini included, the CDR3 measures 21 amino acids. CDR3 region: CASSKALSLAGVGAGANVLTF.

This clonotype occurred a few times. The rearrangement links TRBV7-2 to TRBJ1-1, with 9 nucleotides matching TRBD1. Germline values: CDR1 SGHTA, CDR2 FQGNSA. This CDR3 is 16 amino acids long. V trimming: 5 bases; J trimming: 7 bases; junction bases outside the gene matches: 14. DNA of the CDR3: TGTGCCAGCAGCCTGGTCTGGGACAGGGCACCCGTTGAAGCTTTCTTT. Its protein is CASSLVWDRAPVEAFF.